A selection of T cell receptor beta chains follows, all from one sample in a study of blood T cells in healthy people across ages. MiXCR, applied by TCRdb to the 5' RACE reads, yields one record per CDR3 protein. The top ten hold 20% to 25% of the sample, which has around 600,000 distinct CDR3 sequences, roughly 43% seen once. Input material: blood. These receptors all stem from an elderly man in good health. Each CDR3 is given with its conserved first and last residue. A D gene is named only where the DNA matches it firmly. Clone size is shown for a subset of rows, as once, few, many or a class of expanded clone.

cdr3_length	d_call	v_call	clone_size	j_call	cdr3_aa	cdr3_nt
12	-	TRBV6-2/TRBV6-3	-	TRBJ2-7	CASSYVGGEQYF	TGTGCCAGCAGTTACGTGGGTGGCGAGCAGTACTTC
13	-	TRBV6-2/TRBV6-3	-	TRBJ2-1	CASGETSYNKQFF	TGTGCCAGCGGTGAGACCTCCTACAATAAGCAGTTCTTC
13	TRBD1	TRBV2	-	TRBJ1-2	CASGDRVNYGYTF	TGTGCCAGCGGGGACAGGGTTAACTATGGCTACACCTTC
15	TRBD2	TRBV4-1	-	TRBJ2-5	CASSLHGTSQETQYF	TGCGCCAGCAGCCTCCACGGGACTAGTCAAGAGACCCAGTACTTC
13	-	TRBV20-1	few	TRBJ1-6	CSARARQNSPLHF	TGCAGTGCTAGAGCCAGACAAAATTCACCCCTCCACTTT
15	-	TRBV9	few	TRBJ2-7	CASSENPSLSYEQYF	TGTGCCAGCAGCGAGAACCCCAGTCTCTCCTACGAGCAGTACTTC
14	-	TRBV5-4	-	TRBJ2-3	CASSLVSAADTQYF	TGTGCCAGCAGCTTGGTATCGGCCGCAGATACGCAGTATTTT
17	TRBD2	TRBV6-2/TRBV6-3	-	TRBJ2-3	CASEGRAGIKNTDTQYF	TGTGCCAGCGAGGGACGAGCGGGAATAAAAAACACAGATACGCAGTATTTT
14	-	TRBV7-9	few	TRBJ1-4	CASSLRASNEKLFF	TGTGCCAGCAGCTTAAGGGCTTCAAATGAAAAACTGTTTTTT
13	-	TRBV7-3	few	TRBJ2-1	CASSPQVENEQFF	TGTGCCAGCAGCCCCCAAGTAGAGAATGAGCAGTTCTTC
14	-	TRBV5-1	-	TRBJ2-4	CASSWGLAKNIQYF	TGCGCCAGCAGCTGGGGTCTAGCCAAAAACATTCAGTACTTC
15	TRBD2	TRBV28	-	TRBJ2-1	CASSLWSSGQETQFF	TGTGCCAGCAGTTTATGGTCTAGCGGCCAAGAGACCCAGTTCTTC
13	-	TRBV6-5	-	TRBJ1-2	CASSYSRSHGYTF	TGTGCCAGCAGTTACTCCAGGTCCCATGGCTACACCTTC
14	-	TRBV2	-	TRBJ2-4	CASSELTGGDIQYF	TGTGCCAGCAGTGAATTAACCGGGGGTGACATTCAGTACTTC
12	TRBD1	TRBV20-1	-	TRBJ1-2	CSASPGDSGYTF	TGCAGTGCTAGTCCAGGGGACAGTGGCTACACCTTC
16	-	TRBV6-2/TRBV6-3	-	TRBJ2-4	CASSHGTYNLRGEQYF	TGTGCCAGCAGCCACGGGACATACAACCTTCGGGGGGAGCAGTACTTC
12	-	TRBV20-1	few	TRBJ2-1	CSARDGDNEQFF	TGCAGTGCTAGAGATGGGGACAATGAGCAGTTCTTC
17	-	TRBV10-3	few	TRBJ2-6	CAISEPVASSGANVLTF	TGTGCCATCAGTGAGCCCGTGGCTAGCTCTGGGGCCAACGTCCTGACTTTC
13	-	TRBV2	-	TRBJ1-1	CASRGDSPGEAFF	TGTGCCAGCAGAGGAGACAGCCCTGGGGAAGCTTTCTTT
15	TRBD2	TRBV12-3/TRBV12-4	-	TRBJ2-3	CASRPSGSSTDTQYF	TGTGCCAGCAGACCTAGCGGGTCTAGCACAGATACGCAGTATTTT
15	-	TRBV7-9	few	TRBJ1-4	CASSFYTARNEKLFF	TGTGCCAGCAGCTTTTATACAGCGCGTAATGAAAAACTGTTTTTT
14	-	TRBV7-2	-	TRBJ1-1	CASNFRHSNTEAFF	TGTGCCAGCAACTTCAGGCATTCGAACACTGAAGCTTTCTTT
15	-	TRBV25-1	-	TRBJ1-4	CASSESGGANEKLFF	TGTGCCAGCAGTGAATCTGGGGGAGCTAATGAAAAACTGTTTTTT
15	-	TRBV9	-	TRBJ2-7	CASSVAEVSPNEQYF	TGTGCCAGCAGCGTAGCTGAAGTCTCCCCCAATGAGCAGTACTTC
17	TRBD2	TRBV3-1	-	TRBJ2-1	CASSPVRVRGADNEQFF	TGTGCCAGCAGCCCCGTCAGGGTGCGGGGGGCCGACAATGAGCAGTTCTTC
12	-	TRBV20-1	-	TRBJ2-3	CSGLAGRDTQYF	TGCAGTGGGCTCGCAGGGAGAGATACGCAGTATTTT
12	TRBD2	TRBV10-3	few	TRBJ2-1	CAIGRGDNEQFF	TGTGCCATCGGGCGGGGGGACAATGAGCAGTTCTTC
16	-	TRBV28	few	TRBJ2-6	CASSGQISSGANVLTF	TGTGCCAGCAGCGGTCAGATCAGCTCTGGGGCCAACGTCCTGACTTTC
16	TRBD1	TRBV10-3	few	TRBJ2-7	CAISDQDRDRVYEQYF	TGTGCCATCAGTGACCAAGACCGGGACAGGGTCTACGAGCAGTACTTC
14	TRBD2	TRBV7-9	once	TRBJ2-7	CASSLARAGGEQYF	TGTGCCAGCAGCTTAGCTCGGGCGGGGGGCGAGCAGTACTTC
13	-	TRBV29-1	-	TRBJ1-4	CSVDGGTKEKLFF	TGCAGCGTTGACGGGGGGACAAAAGAAAAACTGTTTTTT
15	TRBD1	TRBV6-5	many	TRBJ1-5	CASRTGTESNQPQHF	TGTGCCAGCAGAACCGGGACAGAAAGCAATCAGCCCCAGCATTTT